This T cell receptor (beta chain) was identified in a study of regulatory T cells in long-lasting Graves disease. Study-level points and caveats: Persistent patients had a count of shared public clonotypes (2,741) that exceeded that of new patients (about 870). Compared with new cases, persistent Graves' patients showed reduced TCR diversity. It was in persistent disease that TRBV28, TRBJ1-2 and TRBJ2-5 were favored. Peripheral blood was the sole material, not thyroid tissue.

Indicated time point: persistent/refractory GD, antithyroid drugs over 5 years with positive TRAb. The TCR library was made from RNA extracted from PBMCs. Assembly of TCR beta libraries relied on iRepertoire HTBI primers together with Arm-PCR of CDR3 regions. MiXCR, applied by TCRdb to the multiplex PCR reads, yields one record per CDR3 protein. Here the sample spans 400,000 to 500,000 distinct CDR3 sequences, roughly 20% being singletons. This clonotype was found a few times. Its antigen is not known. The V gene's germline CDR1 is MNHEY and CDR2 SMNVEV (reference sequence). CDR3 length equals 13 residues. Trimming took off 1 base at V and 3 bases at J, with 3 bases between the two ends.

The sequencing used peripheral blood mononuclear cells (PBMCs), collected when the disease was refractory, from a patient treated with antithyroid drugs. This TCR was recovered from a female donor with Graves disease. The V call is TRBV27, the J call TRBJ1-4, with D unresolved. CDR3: CASSLFSNEKLFF. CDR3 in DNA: TGTGCCAGCAGTTTATTTTCTAATGAAAAACTGTTTTTT.